These T cell receptor beta chains were read from a single sample in a study of blood T cell repertoires in COVID-19. The table came from immunoSEQ multiplex PCR; TCRdb's copy has only in-frame clones and leaves some out. Here the sample spans under 45,000 clones, roughly nine tenths being singletons. Sequencing input: peripheral blood. Receptor source: a woman older than 75 in a cohort sampled during active or convalescent COVID-19. CDR3s include the opening cysteine and the closing phenylalanine or tryptophan. Fields, in order: D gene, V gene, J gene, clone size, CDR3 DNA, CDR3 protein. The D gene is left open where the match is weak. Expanded clones get a size class; other rows say once, few or many, or leave the size out.

-	TRBV3-1/TRBV3-2	TRBJ2-7	-	TGTGCCAGCAGCCAAGATGGGCGGGGCTACGAGCAGTACTTC	CASSQDGRGYEQYF
-	TRBV10-1	TRBJ2-7	-	TGCGCCAGCAGTGAGCTCGGGGAGTTGGAGCAGTACTTC	CASSELGELEQYF
-	TRBV7-7	TRBJ2-1	few	TGTGCTAGCAGCTTAGCGGACTTTGACAATGAGCAGTTCTTC	CASSLADFDNEQFF
-	TRBV7-8	TRBJ1-1	-	TGTGCCAGCAGCTCCGAGCGTAACACTGAAGCTTTCTTT	CASSSERNTEAFF
TRBD2	TRBV6-6	TRBJ2-7	-	TGTGCCAGCAGTCCAAGCGGGGACGGGGGGGTCTACGAGCAGTACTTC	CASSPSGDGGVYEQYF
-	TRBV5-6	TRBJ1-2	-	TGTGCCAGCAGCTTGGTGCAGGGTAGGGGGAATGGCTACACCTTC	CASSLVQGRGNGYTF
TRBD1	TRBV11-2	TRBJ1-5	-	TGTGCCAGCAGCTCGGGACAGGGGACCAATCAGCCCCAGCATTTT	CASSSGQGTNQPQHF
TRBD1	TRBV19	TRBJ1-5	-	TGTGCCAGTAGTAAATGGACAGGGGGGAATCAGCCCCAGCATTTT	CASSKWTGGNQPQHF
TRBD1	TRBV6-2/TRBV6-3	TRBJ1-1	-	TGTGCCAGCAGTTACCGGGACAGGGCTGAAGCTTTCTTT	CASSYRDRAEAFF
TRBD1	TRBV2	TRBJ2-1	-	TGTGCCAGCAGGGGACAGGGCGCCAATGAGCAGTTCTTC	CASRGQGANEQFF
TRBD1	TRBV19	TRBJ1-2	-	TGTGCCAGTAGTATTGACAGGGAGTATGGCTACACCTTC	CASSIDREYGYTF
TRBD1	TRBV7-9	TRBJ2-7	-	TGTGCCAGCAGCCTCGAGACAGGGTTCTACGAGCAGTACTTC	CASSLETGFYEQYF
-	TRBV2	TRBJ1-5	-	TGTGCCAGCAGTGAAGCTGTCAGGGTCGAGCCCCAGCATTTT	CASSEAVRVEPQHF
-	TRBV4-3	TRBJ2-1	-	TGCGCCAGCACAACTACTAGCCGGGCCTACAATGAGCAGTTCTTC	CASTTTSRAYNEQFF
-	TRBV6-5	TRBJ2-7	-	TGTGCCAGCAGTAACCTAGCGTCTGCCGGCGAGCAGTACTTC	CASSNLASAGEQYF
TRBD2	TRBV24-1	TRBJ2-1	-	TGTGCCACCAGCGTCGGGCTAGCGGGAGGATGGGGTCCGGGGCGGGGCAATGAGCAGTTCTTC	CATSVGLAGGWGPGRGNEQFF